A single sample is the source of the 8 T cell receptor beta chains below, sequenced in a study of Graves' ophthalmopathy and Graves' hyperthyroidism. Amplification of TCR beta CDR3 regions used RNA transcripts. In the first round, RT-PCR was carried out with HTBI primers, and a multiplex PCR formed the second round. TCRdb re-called the multiplex PCR reads with MiXCR, one entry per CDR3 protein. The data show about 660,000 distinct CDR3 sequences, approximately 39% seen once. What was sequenced was peripheral blood. Every receptor here comes from an adult man with Graves' ophthalmopathy.

Of note for this clonotype: The conserved phenylalanine or tryptophan is not found at the CDR3 terminus, so this likely reflects a read error. V gene TRBV10-3 combines with J gene TRBJ2-5; the D gene could be TRBD1 or TRBD2 (6 bases each). The germline CDR1 and CDR2 sequences are ENHRY and SYGVKD. The germline V and J ends were trimmed by 10 bases and 5 bases, with 17 bases remaining between them. The CDR3 contains 13 residues. The CDR3 DNA follows: TGTGCCAGCAGAGGGGGGCTGATGGAGACCCAGTACTCC. Protein sequence: CASRGGLMETQYS.

About this clonotype itself: A read error may be the cause here, since a much bigger clone is one base away. The rearrangement links TRBV10-3 to TRBJ1-4; TRBD1 might be the D (5 bases). This CDR3 has 13 residues. CDR1 is ENHRY, CDR2 SYGVKD, per germline. Trimming took 5 bases from V and 11 from J, leaving 15 bases between them. For the CDR3, the DNA is TGTGCCATCAGTCCCGATGGGGGAGGGAAACTGTTTTTT. Its translation is CAISPDGGGKLFF.

This chain connects TRBV29-1 to TRBJ1-5, with 9 bases matching TRBD1. CDR3 length: 15 amino acids. The V segment lost 2 bases and the J segment 6 bases; nucleotides outside the gene matches: 8. CDR1 is SQVTM and CDR2 is ANQGSEA in the germline V gene. The CDR3 spells CSVEFMGQGAQPQHF. In nucleotides, the CDR3 is TGCAGCGTTGAATTCATGGGACAGGGTGCTCAGCCCCAGCATTTT.

This clonotype was picked up a small number of times. This sequence joins TRBV5-8 and TRBJ1-2; D gene ambiguous. Trimming took off 0 bases at V and 0 bases at J, with 9 bases between the two ends. The CDR3 sequence is 15 residues long. CDR1 is SGHTS, CDR2 YDEGEE, per germline. The DNA for the CDR3 is TGTGCCAGCAGCTTGGGGCACCTCCCTAACTATGGCTACACCTTC. Its translation is CASSLGHLPNYGYTF. Full variable domain (remainder filled in from reference TRBV5-8 and TRBJ1-2): EAGVTQSPTHLIKTRGQQATLRCSPISGHTSVYWYQQALGLGLQFLLWYDEGEERNRGNFPPRFSGRQFPNYSSELNVNALELEDSALYLCASSLGHLPNYGYTFGSGTRLTVV.

This clonotype was recorded at least ten times. The J gene is TRBJ1-4, the V gene TRBV7-9, with 7 bases that match TRBD1. The CDR3 sequence is 15 residues long. Looked up from germline, CDR1 is SEHNR and CDR2 is FQNEAQ (reference sequence). The V gene end was trimmed by 1 base and the J gene end by 7 bases; junction bases not matched to a gene: 6. The CDR3 region is CASSLGQGVSEKLFF. The DNA of the CDR3 is TGTGCCAGCAGCTTAGGACAGGGTGTTAGTGAAAAACTGTTTTTT.

This clonotype was recorded a few times. This likely comes from a read error, as the CDR3 has no conserved phenylalanine or tryptophan at its end. The J gene is TRBJ1-2, the V gene TRBV9, with 12 bases fitting TRBD1. Germline assignment: CDR1 SGDLS and CDR2 YYNGEE. Unmatched junction bases numbered 5, after V lost 3 bases and J lost 5 bases. The CDR3 covers 15 residues. The CDR3 DNA is TGTGCCAGCAGCGAGGGACAGGGGGCCCCTTATGGCTACACCCTC. This codes for CASSEGQGAPYGYTL.

This sequence joins TRBV4-3 and TRBJ1-1; perhaps TRBD1 as D (5 bases). Germline assignment: CDR1 LGHNA and CDR2 YSLEER. Trimming removed 0 bases at V and 11 bases at J, with 16 bases between. CDR3 length equals 14 residues. CDR3 region: CASSQDRGFWLAFF. The CDR3 coding sequence is TGCGCCAGCAGCCAAGATCGGGGGTTTTGGTTGGCTTTCTTT.

This clonotype was picked up many times. This sequence joins TRBV19 and TRBJ1-5; D not certain. This CDR3 has 13 residues. V gave up 7 bases and J gave up 6 bases, with 13 bases separating them. Per the germline V gene, CDR1 is LNHDA and CDR2 is SQIVND (reference sequence). The CDR3 DNA reads as TGTGCCAGTACCCCAACCATAGGTCAGCCCCAGCATTTT. It is translated as CASTPTIGQPQHF.